Each of the 18 T cell receptor beta chains below was sequenced from the same sample in a study of blood T cell repertoires in COVID-19. Libraries were prepared by immunoSEQ multiplex PCR; TCRdb keeps only in-frame clonotypes and omits some of them. The table has about 300,000 clones, 89% seen once; the top ten hold over 1.5%. Material: peripheral blood. Receptors originate from a woman between 25 and 40 years old with COVID-19, enrolled during active disease.

The chain uses TRBV6-6 and TRBJ1-5, with TRBD1 as a possible D gene (6 bases). Germline CDR1 is MNHNY and CDR2 is SVGAGI (reference sequence). The CDR3 is made up of 16 amino acids. Trimming left V 7 bases short and J 10 bases short, with 26 bases between. The chain's CDR3 is CASTGREGPRGLPQHF. CDR3 nucleotides: TGTGCCAGCACGGGCCGCGAAGGGCCCAGGGGTTTACCCCAGCATTTT.

The gene calls are TRBV3-1 (or the pseudogene TRBV3-2) and TRBJ1-5; D is ambiguous. V dropped 1 base and J dropped 5 bases, with 12 bases sitting between them. Germline V CDR1 and CDR2: LGHDT, YNNKEL (reference sequence). This CDR3 is built from 15 residues. The CDR3 sequence is CASSQGPAAHQPQHF. The CDR3 DNA sequence: TGTGCCAGCAGCCAAGGCCCCGCGGCCCATCAGCCCCAGCATTTT.

The chain has TRBV18 and TRBJ1-2; 7 bases are shared with TRBD1. Germline-derived CDR1 and CDR2 are KGHSH and LQKENI. V was pared by 3 bases and J by 6 bases, with 7 bases of the junction left unmatched. This CDR3 is built from 14 residues. CDR3: CASSPAQGVDGYTF. The CDR3 bases are TGTGCCAGCTCACCGGCGCAGGGGGTGGATGGCTACACCTTC.

The V and J genes are TRBV19 and TRBJ2-1; 8 nucleotides agree with TRBD2. V was pared by 5 bases and J by 4 bases, with 10 bases of the junction left unmatched. Germline CDR1 reads LNHDA; CDR2 reads SQIVND (reference sequence). This CDR3 is 16 amino acids long. In DNA form, the CDR3 reads TGTGCCAGTAGTCTAGGCGGGGGGCTGGGGTACAATGAGCAGTTCTTC. Translation: CASSLGGGLGYNEQFF.

The V call is TRBV3-1 (or the pseudogene TRBV3-2), the J call TRBJ2-1; 8 positions match TRBD1. The CDR3 spans 14 residues. With V trimmed by 4 bases and J by 8 bases, 7 bases remained unmatched. Germline CDR1 is LGHDT and CDR2 is YNNKEL (reference sequence). The CDR3: CASSRADRGDEQFF. CDR3 in DNA: TGTGCCAGCAGCCGAGCCGACAGGGGCGATGAGCAGTTCTTC.

The V and J genes are TRBV18 and TRBJ1-5, with TRBD1 matching over 8 bases. Germline CDR1 reads KGHSH; CDR2 reads LQKENI. This CDR3 spans 18 amino acids. V was clipped by 3 bases and J by 3 bases; unmatched bases: 13. This CDR3 reads CASSPSATDRENNQPQHF. The CDR3 nucleotides are TGTGCCAGCTCACCCTCAGCTACGGACAGGGAAAACAATCAGCCCCAGCATTTT.

The rearrangement uses TRBV28 and TRBJ1-5; D is uncertain. Germline V gene sequence: CDR1 MDHEN, CDR2 SYDVKM. Deletions cut 5 bases from V and 0 bases from J, with 11 bases between. The CDR3 totals 15 residues. CDR3 protein: CASSPTSYSNQPQHF. The CDR3 nucleotides are TGTGCCAGCAGTCCGACATCCTATAGCAATCAGCCCCAGCATTTT.

The genes are TRBV2 and TRBJ1-5; 7 positions agree with TRBD1. Germline CDR1 and CDR2: SNHLY and FYNNEI. The CDR3 length is 15 residues. V dropped 6 bases and J dropped 3; count of bases not matched to a gene: 8. DNA of the CDR3: TGTGCCAGCAGGCCCCCGGGACAGATCAATCAGCCCCAGCATTTT. It yields the protein CASRPPGQINQPQHF.

The genes are TRBV7-9 and TRBJ2-3; possible D gene TRBD2, 6 bases. V was pared by 4 bases and J by 3 bases, with 14 bases between. Germline V lookup: CDR1 SEHNR, CDR2 FQNEAQ (reference sequence). The CDR3 covers 15 residues. The CDR3 reads CASSSRRVETDTQYF. The CDR3 region has the DNA TGTGCCAGCAGCTCGCGGAGGGTAGAGACAGATACGCAGTATTTT.

V gene TRBV18 combines with J gene TRBJ2-4; 11 bases fit TRBD1. This CDR3 is built from 14 residues. Germline V lookup: CDR1 KGHSH, CDR2 LQKENI. The V segment lost 3 bases and the J segment 8 bases; nucleotides outside the gene matches: 3. DNA for the CDR3: TGTGCCAGCTCACCCGGACAGGGGGCGTACATTCAGTACTTC. Translation: CASSPGQGAYIQYF.

This chain links TRBV7-2 with TRBJ1-4; 7 bases fit TRBD1. CDR3 length: 13 amino acids. Germline assignment: CDR1 SGHTA and CDR2 FQGNSA. The junction had 4 bases not matched to a gene; V was cut back by 5 bases and J by 7 bases. CDR3 sequence: CASSLDRVEKLFF. CDR3 DNA: TGTGCCAGCAGCCTAGACAGGGTTGAAAAACTGTTTTTT.

The chain uses TRBV18 and TRBJ2-1; 12 bases match TRBD2. CDR1 and CDR2 from the germline V gene are KGHSH and LQKENI. This CDR3 contains 16 residues. Trimming at V came to 5 bases and at J to 10 bases, leaving 12 bases not matched to a gene. In DNA form, the CDR3 reads TGTGCCAGCTCAACCCGGACTAGCGGGGAACCCTGGGAGCAGTTCTTC. Its translation is CASSTRTSGEPWEQFF.

The V gene is TRBV2, the J gene TRBJ2-1, with TRBD1 as a possible D gene (6 bases). Germline V lookup: CDR1 SNHLY, CDR2 FYNNEI. The CDR3 sequence is 16 residues long. V lost 4 bases and J lost 4, with 17 bases in between. In DNA form, the CDR3 reads TGTGCCAGCAGTGCCCTTCGAGGGGGAATTTACAATGAGCAGTTCTTC. It encodes CASSALRGGIYNEQFF.

The V call is TRBV3-1 (or the pseudogene TRBV3-2), the J call TRBJ1-6, with 7 bases identical to TRBD1. The CDR3 covers 13 residues. The V and J ends lost 4 bases and 10 bases, in that order; junction bases with no gene match: 4. The germline CDR1 and CDR2 sequences are LGHDT and YNNKEL (reference sequence). CDR3 bases: TGTGCCAGCAGCCGGACAGGAGGATCACCCCTCCACTTT. Amino acids: CASSRTGGSPLHF.

The rearrangement links TRBV19 to TRBJ1-1, with D perhaps TRBD1 (5 bases). V shed 7 bases and J shed 4 bases, with 25 bases lying between them. CDR1 is LNHDA and CDR2 is SQIVND in the germline V gene (reference sequence). CDR3 length: 17 amino acids. The CDR3 region has the DNA TGTGCCAGTACCAACACCGGGGGGGTTCCGAAGGGCACTGAAGCTTTCTTT. It specifies CASTNTGGVPKGTEAFF.

V usage is TRBV7-8 and J usage is TRBJ2-7; D gene uncertain. Germline CDR1 and CDR2: SGHVS and FQNEAQ. CDR3 length: 13 residues. V lost 1 base, J lost 6 bases, and 10 bases lay in between. The CDR3 nucleotides read TGTGCCAGCAGCTTAGTCGAGACAACCGAGCAGTACGTC. The encoded protein is CASSLVETTEQYV.

The chain carries TRBV2 and TRBJ2-3, with 8 bases that match TRBD2. The CDR3 spans 16 residues. Trimming took 2 bases from V and 2 from J; bases not matched to a gene: 6. The germline gives CDR1 SNHLY, CDR2 FYNNEI. Here the CDR3 DNA reads TGTGCCAGCAGTGAACCGCTAGCGGGTCCCACAGATACGCAGTATTTT. This translates into CASSEPLAGPTDTQYF.

The chain links TRBV4-3 to TRBJ1-4; D is possibly TRBD1 (5 bases). V lost 0 bases and J 4 bases, leaving 12 bases between the germline ends. The CDR3 is 16 amino acids. From germline, CDR1 is LGHNA and CDR2 YSLEER. CDR3 region: CASSQDRSGGNEKLFF. The CDR3 DNA reads TGCGCCAGCAGCCAAGACCGCTCCGGGGGTAATGAAAAACTGTTTTTT.